This record covers a single TCR beta chain. This clone has more than one count but fewer than ten. The antigen it recognizes is unknown. The input lacks base qualities; no much larger clone sits a single base away. Genomic DNA was used for TRB sequencing, which was performed with the immunoSEQ assay at survey resolution or with the hsTCRB kit. On the study's bioinformatics: Initial read processing used immunoSEQ software, and repertoire analyses used the LymphoSeq R package. Clonality was computed as 1 minus normalized Shannon entropy; Gini coefficient was also calculated for each TRB dataset. To infer phenotypes in unsorted samples, TRB sequences from sorted subsets of the recipient or donor were mapped onto the unsorted samples of the same recipient. The source is immuneACCESS, and TCRdb retained only in-frame sequences with V and J called. Part of the clones is not carried over; for the studies checked, unresolved V genes explain less than half of this, and the remainder is unexplained. The DNA gave D and trimming, while V, J and clone size come from that table. This sample has tens of thousands of clones in its table, and over 75% of those were observed once. The ten largest clones take up 6.5% to 9.5% of the sample.

These data originate in a study of T cells after posttransplantation cyclophosphamide (dated by TCRdb to the mid-2010s). Regarding the complete study: The study tracked T cell repertoire reconstitution by TRB sequencing after myeloablative bone marrow transplantation using posttransplantation cyclophosphamide as GVHD prophylaxis. Samples from some 32 PTCy-treated patients and about 17 related bone marrow donors of those patients were subjected to antigen receptor sequencing. Blood from all 35 or so PTCy patients with 1-year posttransplant specimens was subjected to TRB sequencing. In 3 patients, up to about 3 additional blood samples taken between 2 and 5.2 years after transplant also underwent TRB sequencing, as did pretransplant blood from a handful of patients. Because TRA and TRB clonality correlated tightly in 10 or so samples, later TCR analyses were limited to TRB. Public TRB sequences were queried against a database of over 3,000 sequences associated with responses to pathogens, tumor antigens, self-antigens and alloantigens. Study-wide conclusions, independent of this receptor: Across the roughly 48 patients, TRB clonality was highly associated with recipient CMV seropositivity and CMV reactivation, and diversity with PTCy was similar to that in the CNI/methotrexate controls. The TRB repertoires of T cells infiltrating skin or the GI tract showed only limited overlap with the TRB repertoires found in blood. Donor-recipient similarity was low at 1-2 months but increased during the first year, and donor CD8+ memory clones often dominated later blood repertoires.

The sample's treatment or condition label, decoded: high-dose cyclophosphamide on days +3 and +4 as single-agent GVHD prophylaxis. For conditioning, the PTCy patients got busulfan and fludarabine, then a related or unrelated marrow graft, followed by cyclophosphamide on days +3 and +4. The PTCy-treated patients were enrolled in a prospective multi-institutional clinical trial. Mononuclear cells from peripheral blood and bone marrow were separated by Ficoll-Hypaque density centrifugation and then cryopreserved. FACS on a FACSAria II was used to sort CD4+ and CD8+ T cells, including the naive and memory subsets. This TCR was recovered from a female patient aged 35 to 55 who received an allogeneic stem cell transplant from a related donor, was CMV-positive, and had no GVHD. Some T cells may be donor cells from the graft after a transplant. The source material was CD4+ T cells sorted from blood, sampled 1,700 to 2,000 days after a stem cell transplant with posttransplant cyclophosphamide.

The CDR3 amino acid sequence is: CASSQFSQGSYYGYTF. The nucleotides are TGTGCCAGCAGCCAGTTCTCACAGGGGTCTTACTATGGCTACACCTTC. The chain was built from TRBV4-2 and TRBJ1-2, and 7 junctional nucleotides match TRBD1. CDR1 LGHNA and CDR2 YNFKEQ are derived from the germline V gene. The CDR3 goes from the cysteine to the phenylalanine over 16 residues. The entry retains the CDR3 DNA only, 48 bases that are in frame from base 1. Trimming accounts for 3 bases at V and 3 bases at J, while the number of junction bases matched to no gene is 10.